These 27 T cell receptor beta chains originate from one sample sequenced in a study of breast tumors, draining lymph nodes, adjacent tissues. MiXCR, applied by TCRdb to the multiplex PCR reads, yields one record per CDR3 protein. The sample shows roughly 130,000 distinct CDR3 sequences, just under 20% of them seen only once. Samples came from axillary lymph nodes draining the breast cancer. The specimen was axillary lymph node tissue. Source of these receptors: a female donor with breast cancer. Some clones in this sample may be carry-over from other donors' samples.

Many counts were recorded for this clonotype. V and J are TRBV19 and TRBJ2-1; possible D gene TRBD2, 5 bases. V was trimmed by 8 bases and J by 1 base, leaving 18 bases between them. Germline loops: CDR1 LNHDA, CDR2 SQIVND (reference sequence). The CDR3 is 16 residues long. CDR3 DNA sequence: TGTGCCAGTTTCGGGGAAGGGTCGAGTTCCTACAATGAGCAGTTCTTC. Its protein is CASFGEGSSSYNEQFF.

This clonotype was detected ten times or more. The chain couples TRBV9 to TRBJ2-1; no firm D call. Between the trimmed V and J ends, which lost 0 bases and 9 bases, there was a span of 10 bases. This CDR3 comprises 13 residues. Per the germline V gene, CDR1 is SGDLS and CDR2 is YYNGEE. CDR3 residues: CASSVDPSGEQFF. The CDR3 DNA follows: TGTGCCAGCAGCGTAGACCCCTCGGGTGAGCAGTTCTTC.

This clonotype came up many times. The V gene is TRBV2, the J gene TRBJ1-2; perhaps TRBD1 as D (5 bases). The CDR3 is 14 residues long. Germline V gives CDR1 SNHLY, CDR2 FYNNEI. V was trimmed by 5 bases and J by 3 bases, leaving 13 bases between them. The CDR3 protein is CASSLRGEDYGYTF. The CDR3 nucleotides read TGTGCCAGCAGTTTAAGGGGCGAGGACTATGGCTACACCTTC.

In regard to this clonotype: This could be a read error, since a much larger clone is one nucleotide away. The rearrangement uses TRBV5-6 and TRBJ2-1; 12 nucleotides agree with TRBD2. Germline CDR1 reads SGHDT; CDR2 reads YYEEEE. The CDR3 covers 18 residues. The CDR3 DNA is TGTGCCAGCAGCTTGGATCTAGCGGGAGGGCCCTCCTACAATGGGCAGTTCTTC. Its translation: CASSLDLAGGPSYNGQFF.

This clonotype showed up many times. The rearrangement joins TRBV7-9 to TRBJ2-3, with 13 nucleotides matching TRBD2. After removal of 2 bases from V and 0 bases from J, the junction contained 5 bases not matched to a gene. The CDR3 has 18 amino acids. In germline, CDR1 is SEHNR, CDR2 FQNEAQ (reference sequence). The CDR3: CASSLTSGGARSTDTQYF. The CDR3 DNA follows: TGTGCCAGCAGCTTAACTAGCGGGGGGGCCCGGAGCACAGATACGCAGTATTTT.

V and J are TRBV30 and TRBJ1-5; TRBD1 agrees at 7 bases. This CDR3 has 15 amino acids. The V gene end was trimmed by 4 bases and the J gene end by 0 bases; junction bases not matched to a gene: 6. Germline lookup yields CDR1 GTSNPN and CDR2 SVGIG (reference sequence). CDR3 protein: CAWNTGAYSNQPQHF. The CDR3 DNA reads TGTGCCTGGAATACAGGGGCTTATAGCAATCAGCCCCAGCATTTT.

The rearrangement uses TRBV6-2 or TRBV6-3 and TRBJ2-5; 7 positions match TRBD2. The V gene end was trimmed by 6 bases and the J gene end by 11 bases; junction bases not matched to a gene: 15. CDR1 is MNHEY, CDR2 SVGEGT, per germline. The CDR3 has 14 residues. The CDR3 region has the DNA TGTGCCAGCAGAGTCCCCACTAGCGCGGCTGAGCAGTACTTC. It translates to CASRVPTSAAEQYF.

This clonotype was recorded at least ten times. J is TRBJ2-7 and V is TRBV12-3 or TRBV12-4; 8 bases are a match to TRBD1. Trimming removed 5 bases from V and 2 bases from J; junction bases left unmatched: 2. The CDR3 consists of 13 residues. The CDR3 is CASSDRGPYEQYF. In DNA form, the CDR3 reads TGTGCCAGCAGTGACAGGGGCCCCTACGAGCAGTACTTC.

The table lists this clonotype with many counts. V gene TRBV5-8 combines with J gene TRBJ2-2; 9 nucleotides agree with TRBD2. The germline V gene encodes CDR1 SGHTS and CDR2 YDEGEE. This CDR3 region has 16 residues. V shed 4 bases and J 5 bases; nucleotides not matched to a gene: 9. Here the CDR3 reads CASSKGLASRTGELFF. The CDR3 coding sequence is TGTGCCAGCAGCAAAGGACTAGCGTCCAGGACCGGGGAGCTGTTTTTT.

This clonotype was counted at least ten times. This chain links TRBV24-1 with TRBJ2-2, with TRBD1 matching over 11 bases. The CDR3 spans 17 residues. V lost 4 bases and J lost 0; bases outside the gene matches: 3. Germline lookup yields CDR1 KGHDR and CDR2 SFDVKD. In nucleotides, the CDR3 is TGTGCCACCAGTGACCCGGGACAGGGGGCGAACACCGGGGAGCTGTTTTTT. Translated: CATSDPGQGANTGELFF.

In regard to this clonotype: This sequence may be a read error, since a much larger clone differs from it by one base. The V call is TRBV7-3, the J call TRBJ2-3; D perhaps matches TRBD2 (7 bases). This CDR3 contains 16 residues. Looked up from germline, CDR1 is SGHTA and CDR2 is FQGTGA. CDR3 DNA: TGTGCCAGCAGTCCAAGGGGGGGGGGCGTCACAGATACGCGGTATTTT. Its protein is CASSPRGGGVTDTRYF.

This clonotype has ten or more counts. This chain connects TRBV5-1 to TRBJ1-3, with a possible D match to TRBD1 (5 bases). V was trimmed by 4 bases and J by 4 bases, leaving 18 bases between them. There are 16 residues in the CDR3. Germline V gives CDR1 SGHRS, CDR2 YFSETQ. Written as DNA, the CDR3 is TGCGCCAGCAGCCGGGGTGCAGGGAGCTCCGGAAACACCATATATTTT. It encodes CASSRGAGSSGNTIYF.

With respect to this clonotype: A much more abundant neighbour one base away suggests this may be a read error. This sequence joins TRBV3-1 and TRBJ1-6, with no clear D. The V gene's germline CDR1 is LGHDT and CDR2 YNNKEL (reference sequence). The CDR3 runs 15 residues. The CDR3 DNA is TGTGCCAGCGGCCAAGTTGGGGTTAATAATTCACCCCTCCACTTT. Translated: CASGQVGVNNSPLHF.

There are many counts of this clonotype. V gene TRBV19 combines with J gene TRBJ1-6; unclear D gene. The germline V gene encodes CDR1 LNHDA and CDR2 SQIVND (reference sequence). The V and J ends lost 6 bases and 9 bases respectively, with 12 bases between them. The CDR3 covers 13 residues. The CDR3 sequence is CASRKDGGSPLHF. DNA for the CDR3: TGTGCCAGTAGAAAGGACGGCGGTTCACCCCTCCACTTT.

This clonotype was observed a handful of times. The chain couples TRBV28 to TRBJ2-6; D ambiguous. CDR1 and CDR2 (germline): MDHEN, SYDVKM. The ends were cut back, 3 bases at V and 4 bases at J, with 10 bases in the middle. The CDR3 runs 15 residues. CDR3 DNA sequence: TGTGCCAGCAGTTTTCTATACTTGGGGGCCAACGTCCTGACTTTC. Its translation is CASSFLYLGANVLTF.

This clonotype was observed many times. This sequence joins TRBV9 and TRBJ2-3; D ambiguous. CDR1 SGDLS and CDR2 YYNGEE come from the germline V gene. The CDR3 is 14 amino acids. V lost 0 bases to trimming and J lost 6 bases, with 11 bases between them. In nucleotides, the CDR3 is TGTGCCAGCAGCGTAGGACCGAACGCGGATACGCAGTATTTT. Protein: CASSVGPNADTQYF.

This clonotype was counted ten times or more. The J gene is TRBJ2-3, the V gene TRBV5-1; D perhaps matches TRBD1 (6 bases). V lost 4 bases, J lost 5 bases, and 14 bases lay in between. Germline CDR1 and CDR2: SGHRS and YFSETQ. CDR3 length: 14 residues. The CDR3 region has the DNA TGCGCCAGCAGCCCTGGACAGTTTATAGATACGCAGTATTTT. It translates to CASSPGQFIDTQYF. Full variable domain (outside the CDR3, taken from reference TRBV5-1 and TRBJ2-3): KAGVTQTPRYLIKTRGQQVTLSCSPISGHRSVSWYQQTPGQGLQFLFEYFSETQRNKGNFPGRFSGRQFSNSRSEMNVSTLELGDSALYLCASSPGQFIDTQYFGPGTRLTVL.

This clonotype appeared many times. The rearrangement links TRBV11-1 to TRBJ2-7; D is uncertain. This CDR3 comprises 13 residues. V lost 5 bases to trimming and J lost 3 bases, with 11 bases between them. Germline lookup yields CDR1 SGHAT and CDR2 FQDESV (reference sequence). The CDR3 nucleotides read TGTGCCAGCAGCCACTCGGAAAACTACGAGCAGTACTTC. This sequence encodes CASSHSENYEQYF.

This clonotype appeared a few times. This could be a read error, since a much larger clone is one nucleotide away. This chain links TRBV7-3 with TRBJ1-2; D possibly corresponds to TRBD1 (6 bases). Per the germline V gene, CDR1 is SGHTA and CDR2 is FQGTGA. This CDR3 has 13 residues. The CDR3 coding sequence is TGTGCCGGCAGCTTAACGAGGGGACACGGCTACACCTTC. Translated: CAGSLTRGHGYTF.

This clonotype was recorded at least ten times. The V gene is TRBV6-6, the J gene TRBJ1-6; 10 bases fit TRBD1. The CDR3 runs 14 residues. Germline CDR1 MNHNY, CDR2 SVGAGI (reference sequence). With V trimmed by 8 bases and J by 9 bases, 7 bases remained unmatched. The CDR3 region has the DNA TGTGCCAGCTTTCGGGGACAGGGGAGTTCACCCCTCCACTTT. Protein sequence: CASFRGQGSSPLHF.

This clonotype occurred many times. The chain joins TRBV11-3 to TRBJ2-3; 8 nucleotides agree with TRBD1. There are 13 residues in the CDR3. Looked up from germline, CDR1 is SGHNT and CDR2 is YENEEA. Trimming cost V 5 bases and J 6 bases; bases outside gene matches: 4. DNA of the CDR3: TGTGCCAGCAGCAAAGGACAGGGCGATACGCAGTATTTT. It encodes CASSKGQGDTQYF.

This clonotype was seen at least ten times. This chain links TRBV7-9 with TRBJ2-5, with TRBD2 matching 14 bases. The CDR3 consists of 18 residues. CDR1 is SEHNR and CDR2 is FQNEAQ in the germline V gene (reference sequence). The V segment lost 5 bases and the J segment 0 bases; nucleotides outside the gene matches: 8. CDR3 protein: CASSPGTSGGGYQETQYF. Here the CDR3 DNA reads TGTGCCAGCAGCCCCGGGACTAGCGGGGGCGGGTACCAAGAGACCCAGTACTTC.

As for this clonotype: This may be a read error, as it is one base from a much larger clone. The missing conserved phenylalanine or tryptophan at the end of this CDR3 makes a read error likely. This sequence joins TRBV19 and TRBJ1-6, with TRBD1 matching 7 bases. With 5 bases clipped from V and 7 bases from J, the junction kept 5 bases outside the gene matches. Germline lookup yields CDR1 LNHDA and CDR2 SQIVND (reference sequence). There are 14 residues in the CDR3. CDR3 sequence: CASSLGTDNSPLHL. DNA of the CDR3: TGTGCCAGTAGTCTCGGGACAGACAATTCACCCCTCCACCTT.

The gene calls are TRBV19 and TRBJ1-1; D is ambiguous. This CDR3 region has 12 residues. Germline loops: CDR1 LNHDA, CDR2 SQIVND (reference sequence). Trimming took off 5 bases at V and 4 bases at J, with 8 bases between the two ends. CDR3 in DNA: TGTGCCAGTAGTCCTCCCTTCACTGAAGCTTTCTTT. Its translation is CASSPPFTEAFF.

This clonotype was picked up many times. The chain combines TRBV20-1 with TRBJ2-3; 9 bases agree with TRBD1. CDR1 DFQATT and CDR2 SNEGSKA come from the germline V gene (reference sequence). This CDR3 has 17 residues. The trim removed 1 base at V and 6 bases at J, leaving 14 bases unmatched. The CDR3 is CSARVWDEQGAGDTQYF. The CDR3 coding sequence is TGCAGTGCTAGAGTCTGGGACGAACAGGGGGCTGGGGATACGCAGTATTTT.

This clonotype was observed at least ten times. V gene TRBV20-1 combines with J gene TRBJ1-3, with D unresolved. From germline, CDR1 is DFQATT and CDR2 SNEGSKA (reference sequence). The CDR3 runs to 16 residues. V lost 3 bases, J lost 0 bases, and 15 bases lay in between. The DNA for the CDR3 is TGCAGTGCTAGGTCCCCTAGGACTGCCTCTGGAAACACCATATATTTT. This translates into CSARSPRTASGNTIYF.

This clonotype has a count of ten or more. This sequence joins TRBV7-2 and TRBJ1-2; 9 bases map to TRBD1. Germline assignment: CDR1 SGHTA and CDR2 FQGNSA. This CDR3 has 15 residues. V dropped 6 bases and J dropped 0; count of bases not matched to a gene: 5. CDR3 in amino acids: CASSFTGGTNYGYTF. CDR3 nucleotide sequence: TGTGCCAGCAGTTTCACAGGGGGCACTAACTATGGCTACACCTTC.